This TCR beta chain is drawn from a study of T cells in Graves' hyperthyroidism and ophthalmopathy. Overall study context: At the time of initial diagnosis and before any treatment, peripheral blood was collected.

Study-wide points: In blood, most of the thyroid clonotypes expanded above 0.001 were also present. Ophthalmopathy cases were set apart from stable hyperthyroidism by a 13 V-J model.

Of note for this clonotype: What it recognizes is unknown.

The length of the CDR3 is 16 residues. V gave up 0 bases and J gave up 4 bases; unmatched junction bases: 9. Per the germline V gene, CDR1 is SGHNT and CDR2 is YYREEE (reference sequence). The PBMCs studied were ones that came from about 10 ml fresh peripheral blood. Authors of the study amplified TCR beta CDR3 regions from RNA transcripts. RT-PCR in the first round (using the HTBI primer set) targeted the TCR CDR3. TCRdb re-derived calls from the multiplex PCR reads in MiXCR, one entry per CDR3 protein. The top ten clones hold approximately 23% of a sample with 300,000 to 350,000 distinct CDR3 sequences, around 14% of them seen once.

The specimen was blood. The source of this sequence is a woman aged 25-40 years with Graves' hyperthyroidism. The chain links TRBV5-4 to TRBJ2-7; 8 nucleotides match TRBD2. The CDR3 protein is CASSLGAGGARYEQYF. The CDR3 DNA follows: TGTGCCAGCAGCTTGGGCGCCGGGGGGGCGCGATACGAGCAGTACTTC.